This TCR beta chain was identified during a study of shared clonotypes between healthy human individuals. Findings of the study overall: Sharing across a handful of donors was seen in 4% to 6.5% of naive CD4 clonotypes. Sharing of clonotypes among donors was expected to vary with sequencing depth.

Generated by immunoSEQ multiplex PCR, the TCRdb table keeps only in-frame clones and is missing some. The sample holds roughly 640,000 clones, 74% seen once. Naive CD45RA+ and memory CD45RA-negative subsets were split from CD4+ cells. On this clone: What it binds is not known.

The CDR3 runs to 15 residues. Per the germline V gene, CDR1 is SGHVS and CDR2 is FQNEAQ. Trimming shortened V by 2 bases and J by 0 bases, and 7 bases separated the two germline ends. The origin of this receptor is a woman in her 30s in good health. The gene calls are TRBV7-8 and TRBJ2-2; D remains ambiguous. Sequenced input: memory CD4+ T cells sorted from blood. Sample subset: CD45RA-negative fraction. This chain's CDR3 is CASSLSTANTGELFF. The CDR3 region has the DNA TGTGCCAGCAGCTTATCTACAGCGAACACCGGGGAGCTGTTTTTT. Full variable domain (missing parts from reference TRBV7-8 and TRBJ2-2): GAGVSQSPRYKVAKRGQDVALRCDPISGHVSLFWYQQALGQGPEFLTYFQNEAQLDKSGLPSDRFFAERPEGSVSTLKIQRTQQEDSAVYLCASSLSTANTGELFFGEGSRLTVL.